Detailed here is one T cell receptor (beta chain). Germline V CDR1 and CDR2: SGDLS, YYNGEE. The CDR3 sequence is 15 residues long. Trimming pared 0 bases from V and 1 base from J, leaving 9 bases between. This entry belongs to a study of T cell changes during pregnancy in multiple sclerosis. Some clones are missing from TCRdb's copy, which holds only in-frame ones; the method was immunoSEQ multiplex PCR. Of approximately 53,000 clones in the sample, about nine tenths were seen once. The sequencing used CD4+ T cells from peripheral blood mononuclear cells, collected after pregnancy. The receptor was isolated from a female donor in good health, enrolled as a control in a pregnancy study. The chain joins TRBV9 to TRBJ2-3; a possible D gene is TRBD1 (5 bases). The DNA of the CDR3 is TGTGCCAGCAGCGTAGGGGTAGGGGGCACAGATACGCAGTATTTT. This gives the protein CASSVGVGGTDTQYF.